A single sample gave rise to the 25 T cell receptor beta chains below, sequenced in a study of T cells in Graves' hyperthyroidism and ophthalmopathy. Researchers amplified the TCR beta CDR3 regions from RNA transcripts. The HTBI primer set was used in a first-round RT-PCR of the TCR CDR3. TCRdb fed the multiplex PCR reads into MiXCR, producing one record per CDR3 protein. Of around 620,000 distinct CDR3 sequences in the sample, around 14% are singletons; the top ten hold 7% to 9%. The source material was blood. The source of these receptors is a woman aged 18-35 years with Graves' ophthalmopathy.

This clonotype came up many times. The chain combines TRBV13 with TRBJ2-3; tentatively, D is TRBD1 (5 bases). Germline V CDR1 and CDR2: PRHDT, FYEKMQ (reference sequence). CDR3 length: 14 amino acids. The V and J ends lost 5 bases and 2 bases respectively, with 11 bases between them. The chain's CDR3 is CASSVDRLTDTQYF. The CDR3 DNA is TGTGCCAGCAGCGTTGACAGACTCACAGATACGCAGTATTTT.

This clonotype was counted many times. V usage is TRBV20-1 and J usage is TRBJ1-2; no firm D call. The CDR3 covers 14 residues. Trimming left V 6 bases short and J 0 bases short, with 14 bases between. Germline loops: CDR1 DFQATT, CDR2 SNEGSKA (reference sequence). The CDR3: CSASRTLTNYGYTF. Written as DNA, the CDR3 is TGCAGTGCCTCGAGAACTCTTACTAACTATGGCTACACCTTC.

As regards this clonotype: A much more abundant neighbour one base away suggests this may be a read error. This chain joins TRBV6-2 or TRBV6-3 and TRBJ1-2, with D maybe TRBD1 (5 bases). The CDR3 covers 12 residues. Germline V gene data show CDR1 as MNHEY and CDR2 as SVGEGT. As DNA, the CDR3 is TGTGCCAGCGGGGCCTCAAACTGTGGCTACACCTTC. Translating it yields CASGASNCGYTF.

This clonotype was found a few times. The CDR3 DNA sequence: TGTGCCAGTAGGACGACTAGGCGGCGGGACAATGAGCAGTTCTTC. Encoded protein: CASRTTRRRDNEQFF. The chain couples TRBV19 to TRBJ2-1; tentatively, D is TRBD2 (6 bases). V dropped 6 bases and J dropped 5 bases, with 17 bases sitting between them. The CDR3 spans 15 residues. Germline V gives CDR1 LNHDA, CDR2 SQIVND (reference sequence).

In this sample, this clonotype turned up once. The chain carries TRBV19 and TRBJ2-2; 9 bases match TRBD1. This CDR3 contains 17 residues. CDR1 and CDR2 from the germline V gene are LNHDA and SQIVND (reference sequence). V shed 3 bases and J 4 bases; nucleotides not matched to a gene: 9. The CDR3 coding sequence is TGTGCCAGTAGTATCCAAGACAGGGGGACAAGCACCGGGGAGCTGTTTTTT. This translates into CASSIQDRGTSTGELFF.

The V and J genes are TRBV3-1 and TRBJ2-1; 14 nucleotides align to TRBD2. This CDR3 is built from 19 residues. Germline CDR1 is LGHDT and CDR2 is YNNKEL (reference sequence). Trimming removed 2 bases from V and 5 bases from J; junction bases left unmatched: 11. The CDR3 region is CASSQRTRTSGRSNNEQFF. As DNA, the CDR3 is TGTGCCAGCAGCCAAAGGACGAGGACTAGCGGGAGGTCAAACAATGAGCAGTTCTTC.

This clonotype has ten or more counts. The chain joins TRBV20-1 to TRBJ1-1; the D gene is possibly TRBD1 (5 bases). CDR1 and CDR2 (germline): DFQATT, SNEGSKA (reference sequence). The CDR3 covers 12 residues. Trimming pared 0 bases from V and 11 bases from J, leaving 13 bases between. Written as DNA, the CDR3 is TGCAGTGCTAGAGAGGGTCAGGGTCGGGCTTTCTTT. Its translation: CSAREGQGRAFF.

The V call is TRBV29-1, the J call TRBJ2-1, with 7 bases aligning to TRBD2. Trimming at V came to 4 bases and at J to 5 bases, leaving 8 bases not matched to a gene. CDR1 and CDR2 from the germline V gene are SQVTM and ANQGSEA. The CDR3 loop spans 14 amino acids. Written as DNA, the CDR3 is TGCAGCGTTGGCGGCGGGGGAGGCCACAATGAGCAGTTCTTC. Translated, it gives CSVGGGGGHNEQFF.

In its sample, this clonotype was seen a few times. The V call is TRBV25-1, the J call TRBJ2-5; tentatively, D is TRBD1 (6 bases). This CDR3 contains 13 residues. The V and J ends lost 6 bases and 3 bases respectively, with 11 bases between them. Germline loops: CDR1 MGHDK, CDR2 SYGVNS. The CDR3 is CASRMTGEETQYF. CDR3 nucleotide sequence: TGTGCCAGCAGGATGACAGGCGAAGAGACCCAGTACTTC.

This clonotype has a count of ten or more. The CDR3 nucleotides read TGTGCCAGCAGTGAAGCGCTTCGGGGGGGCGCCGGTCAGCCCCAGCATTTT. Its translation is CASSEALRGGAGQPQHF. This chain connects TRBV6-1 to TRBJ1-5, with D tentatively TRBD1 (6 bases). The V end was cut by 0 bases, the J end by 6 bases, with 18 bases between. Looked up from germline, CDR1 is MNHNS and CDR2 is SASEGT. This CDR3 is 17 amino acids long.

This clonotype showed up just a few times. The chain combines TRBV7-6 with TRBJ2-1; possibly TRBD2 for D (5 bases). V dropped 5 bases and J dropped 2 bases, with 16 bases sitting between them. Germline V lookup: CDR1 SGHVS, CDR2 FNYEAQ. This CDR3 is built from 16 residues. The CDR3 reads CASSLSETGTYNEQFF. The CDR3 bases are TGTGCCAGCAGCCTTTCCGAGACGGGGACCTACAATGAGCAGTTCTTC.

This clonotype was detected a few times. The V and J genes are TRBV7-6 and TRBJ2-1; TRBD1 aligns across 7 bases. Germline loops: CDR1 SGHVS, CDR2 FNYEAQ. V lost 3 bases to trimming and J lost 3 bases; unmatched junction nucleotides: 5. The CDR3 consists of 15 residues. The CDR3 bases are TGTGCCAGCAGCTTGGTGACAGGGTTCTACAATGAGCAGTTCTTC. Its translation is CASSLVTGFYNEQFF. The full variable domain, its missing parts supplied by reference TRBV7-6 and TRBJ2-1, is GAGVSQSPRYKVTKRGQDVALRCDPISGHVSLYWYRQALGQGPEFLTYFNYEAQQDKSGLPNDRFSAERPEGSISTLTIQRTEQRDSAMYRCASSLVTGFYNEQFFGPGTRLTVL.

Only a few counts were recorded for this clonotype. With a much larger clone just one base away, this may be a read error. This chain joins TRBV28 and TRBJ2-7; D not resolved. The CDR3 loop spans 15 amino acids. Germline CDR1 and CDR2: MDHEN and SYDVKM. The CDR3 sequence: CASSSSAEGSYGQYF. For the CDR3, the DNA is TGTGCCAGCAGTTCCTCCGCGGAAGGCTCCTACGGGCAGTACTTC.

This clonotype was detected many times. The CDR3 sequence: CASSLLAGATGELFF. In DNA form, the CDR3 reads TGTGCCAGCAGTTTATTAGCGGGAGCGACCGGGGAGCTGTTTTTT. This sequence joins TRBV28 and TRBJ2-2; 9 bases map to TRBD2. Germline V lookup: CDR1 MDHEN, CDR2 SYDVKM. There are 15 residues in the CDR3. The J segment lost 5 bases and the V segment lost 1 base, leaving 2 bases of the junction unmatched.

This clonotype has a count of ten or more. The chain joins TRBV27 to TRBJ2-1; weak D call: TRBD2 (6 bases). This CDR3 contains 17 residues. Germline assignment: CDR1 MNHEY and CDR2 SMNVEV (reference sequence). The ends were cut back, 5 bases at V and 7 bases at J, with 24 bases in the middle. CDR3 DNA: TGTGCCAGCAGTCCCCGGGGAACCGGGGGTCTGTTGAATGAGCAGTTCTTC. Translation: CASSPRGTGGLLNEQFF.

This clonotype occurred many times. The rearrangement joins TRBV28 to TRBJ1-4; D gene unclear. Trimming removed 7 bases from V and 3 bases from J, with 15 bases in between. CDR3 length: 15 amino acids. Germline V gene data show CDR1 as MDHEN and CDR2 as SYDVKM. CDR3: CASTSGEASNEKLFF. In nucleotides, the CDR3 is TGTGCCAGCACCTCCGGCGAGGCATCTAATGAAAAACTGTTTTTT.

Many counts were recorded for this clonotype. The genes are TRBV28 and TRBJ2-3; 15 positions match TRBD2. This CDR3 spans 18 amino acids. Trimming removed 3 bases from V and 4 bases from J; junction bases left unmatched: 8. Germline lookup yields CDR1 MDHEN and CDR2 SYDVKM. CDR3 loop: CASSFGLAGGGGADTQYF. The CDR3 bases are TGTGCCAGCAGTTTCGGACTAGCGGGAGGGGGGGGCGCAGATACGCAGTATTTT.

CDR3 protein: CATSDSGRGNEQFF. CDR3 coding DNA: TGTGCCACCAGTGATTCGGGCAGGGGGAATGAGCAGTTCTTC. The chain carries TRBV24-1 and TRBJ2-1; 7 nucleotides match TRBD1. Germline lookup yields CDR1 KGHDR and CDR2 SFDVKD. V dropped 2 bases and J dropped 7; count of bases not matched to a gene: 4. The CDR3 runs to 14 residues.

This clonotype has ten or more counts. The chain couples TRBV28 to TRBJ2-7; 8 bases match TRBD1. From germline, CDR1 is MDHEN and CDR2 SYDVKM. Unmatched junction bases numbered 11, after V lost 7 bases and J lost 3 bases. The CDR3 consists of 15 residues. This chain's CDR3 is CASKARGTGNYEQYF. Here the CDR3 DNA reads TGTGCCAGCAAGGCTAGGGGGACAGGCAACTACGAGCAGTACTTC.

This clonotype was observed many times. The genes are TRBV7-9 and TRBJ2-1; 9 bases align to TRBD1. Germline V gene sequence: CDR1 SEHNR, CDR2 FQNEAQ (reference sequence). The CDR3 length is 15 residues. The V segment lost 5 bases and the J segment 3 bases; nucleotides outside the gene matches: 5. CDR3 nucleotides: TGTGCCAGCAGCCTGACAGGGGGGCACTACAATGAGCAGTTCTTC. Protein sequence: CASSLTGGHYNEQFF.

This clonotype was observed many times. The rearrangement uses TRBV7-9 and TRBJ2-2; 10 nucleotides align to TRBD1. Germline lookup yields CDR1 SEHNR and CDR2 FQNEAQ (reference sequence). Trimming at V came to 5 bases and at J to 7 bases, leaving 7 bases not matched to a gene. The CDR3 extends over 15 amino acids. The chain's CDR3 is CASSVRTGGIGELFF. The DNA of the CDR3 is TGTGCCAGCAGCGTTCGGACAGGGGGAATCGGGGAGCTGTTTTTT.

This chain joins TRBV29-1 and TRBJ2-3; 12 nucleotides agree with TRBD1. This CDR3 is built from 14 residues. CDR1 SQVTM and CDR2 ANQGSEA come from the germline V gene. Unmatched junction bases numbered 6, after V lost 7 bases and J lost 4 bases. The CDR3 here is CSAHRDRGPDTQYF. DNA of the CDR3: TGCAGCGCCCACCGGGACAGGGGGCCAGATACGCAGTATTTT.

On this clonotype itself: A much larger clone differs from this one at a single base, so this may be a read error. The V gene is TRBV2, the J gene TRBJ2-1; D is uncertain. CDR3 size: 10 residues. In germline, CDR1 is SNHLY, CDR2 FYNNEI. Here the CDR3 reads CAGSERSQFF. The CDR3 coding sequence is TGTGCCGGCAGTGAACGGAGTCAGTTCTTC.

This clonotype was seen at least ten times. This sequence joins TRBV7-2 and TRBJ1-5, with D perhaps TRBD1 (6 bases). Germline CDR1 is SGHTA and CDR2 is FQGNSA. The CDR3 length is 14 residues. V was trimmed by 3 bases and J by 3 bases, leaving 9 bases between them. CDR3 nucleotide sequence: TGTGCCAGCAGCTTCCAGGGGTTCAATCAGCCCCAGCATTTT. Translation: CASSFQGFNQPQHF.

This clonotype was seen at least ten times. The chain carries TRBV9 and TRBJ2-7; 8 bases are shared with TRBD2. CDR3 length: 14 residues. J was trimmed by 2 bases and V by 1 base; bases with no gene match: 2. CDR1 is SGDLS and CDR2 is YYNGEE in the germline V gene. This chain's CDR3 is CASSVSAGAYEQYF. The CDR3 DNA is TGTGCCAGCAGCGTATCAGCGGGAGCCTACGAGCAGTACTTC. The full variable domain, with the rest looked up from reference TRBV9 and TRBJ2-7, is DSGVTQTPKHLITATGQRVTLRCSPRSGDLSVYWYQQSLDQGLQFLIQYYNGEERAKGNILERFSAQQFPDLHSELNLSSLELGDSALYFCASSVSAGAYEQYFGPGTRLTVT.